The following is a T cell receptor (beta chain) sequence with its context. Original analysis: Amplification of reference gene primers provided the estimated nucleated cell counts. Repertoires were generated with immunoSEQ multiplex PCR, while TCRdb's copy carries only in-frame clones and drops some. V and J calls plus clone size are reproduced from that table; the DNA served to infer D and trimming. The data hold some 160,000 clones, with 80% to 90% observed a single time. The data stem from a study of blood T cell repertoires in COVID-19. The V gene's germline CDR1 is SNHLY and CDR2 FYNNEI. With 6 bases clipped from V and 4 bases from J, the junction kept 9 bases outside the gene matches. The CDR3 is 15 amino acids.

Sequences were obtained from peripheral blood. The V gene is TRBV2, the J gene TRBJ2-7, with 10 bases fitting TRBD1. The receptor's source is a man aged 55 to 70 with acute or convalescent COVID-19. Here the CDR3 reads CASSAWTGGGYEQYF. The CDR3 DNA is TGTGCCAGCAGCGCTTGGACAGGGGGAGGATACGAGCAGTACTTC.